These 23 T cell receptor beta chains share one sample of origin, sequenced in a study of T cells expressing NK-cell markers. TCRdb reworked the 5' RACE reads into one entry per CDR3 protein, no DNA. The sample has hundreds of thousands of distinct CDR3 sequences. The specimen sequenced was blood T cells: a sorted CD56 or NKG2C T cell subset, CD4+ or CD8+ T cells, or bulk PBMC T cells (not recorded which). The receptors originated from a man aged 18-75 years in good health.

V and J are TRBV7-9 and TRBJ2-7; checking the TCRdb D call of TRBD1 is not possible without DNA. Germline CDR1 SEHNR, CDR2 FQNEAQ (reference sequence). This CDR3 has 14 residues. The CDR3 sequence: CASSLEEWGGEQYF.

The chain uses TRBV20-1 and TRBJ1-4; checking the TCRdb D call of TRBD1 is not possible without DNA. Germline assignment: CDR1 DFQATT and CDR2 SNEGSKA (reference sequence). This CDR3 has 16 amino acids. CDR3 loop: CSATRGGTATNEKLFF.

This chain connects TRBV18 to TRBJ1-1; TCRdb's D gene call, TRBD1, goes unchecked for lack of DNA. There are 14 residues in the CDR3. Germline V lookup: CDR1 KGHSH, CDR2 LQKENI. Here the CDR3 reads CASSIRTDNTEAFF.

The gene calls are TRBV12-3 or TRBV12-4 and TRBJ2-2; TCRdb's D call of TRBD1 is untestable without DNA. This CDR3 spans 15 amino acids. The chain's CDR3 is CASSQARAGPGELFF.

The V and J genes are TRBV18 and TRBJ2-7; TCRdb gives TRBD2 as the D gene, but with no DNA this cannot be confirmed. This CDR3 is 17 amino acids long. CDR1 is KGHSH, CDR2 LQKENI, per germline. CDR3 residues: CASSPPAGLGMTYEQYF.

This chain joins TRBV7-2 and TRBJ2-2; no DNA is available, so the TRBD1 call from TCRdb remains unchecked. The CDR3 runs 15 residues. Germline V gene data show CDR1 as SGHTA and CDR2 as FQGNSA. This CDR3 reads CASSSQIQGSGELFF.

This chain uses TRBV10-2 with TRBJ2-7; absent DNA, TCRdb's TRBD2 call cannot be checked. This CDR3 comprises 14 residues. Germline V gene lookup returns CDR1 WSHSY and CDR2 SAAADI. This CDR3 is CASRASGDPYEQYF.

V usage is TRBV12-3 or TRBV12-4 and J usage is TRBJ2-1; checking the TCRdb D call of TRBD2 is not possible without DNA. CDR3 size: 15 residues. CDR3 loop: CASKIGRGEVNEQFF.

This rearrangement joins TRBV2 to TRBJ1-3. CDR3 length equals 15 residues. Germline V gives CDR1 SNHLY, CDR2 FYNNEI. CDR3 protein: CASSPKGYSGNTIYF.

The chain is built from TRBV7-7 and TRBJ2-2; TCRdb indicates TRBD1, and absent DNA this call remains unverified. CDR1 and CDR2 from the germline V gene are SSHAT and FNYEAQ (reference sequence). The CDR3 contains 15 residues. CDR3 residues: CASSSSRGYTGELFF.

The genes are TRBV12-3 or TRBV12-4 and TRBJ2-3; TCRdb proposes TRBD1, but this gene call is untestable without DNA. The CDR3 contains 15 residues. CDR3 in amino acids: CAILRVVGGTDTQYF.

The rearrangement joins TRBV12-3 or TRBV12-4 to TRBJ2-3; the D gene TCRdb calls, TRBD1, cannot be checked with no DNA. This CDR3 contains 12 residues. The CDR3 reads CASRATGIAQYF.

The rearrangement uses TRBV12-3 or TRBV12-4 and TRBJ1-1; the D gene TCRdb calls, TRBD1, cannot be checked with no DNA. The CDR3 contains 16 residues. CDR3 region: CASSKQQVSKGTEAFF.

The CDR3 protein is CASSIDRGHSYNEQFF. This chain joins TRBV19 and TRBJ2-1; TCRdb gives TRBD1 as the D gene, but with no DNA this cannot be confirmed. This CDR3 region has 16 residues. Per the germline V gene, CDR1 is LNHDA and CDR2 is SQIVND (reference sequence).

The chain carries TRBV19 and TRBJ2-3. This CDR3 contains 15 residues. Germline values: CDR1 LNHDA, CDR2 SQIVND (reference sequence). CDR3 loop: CASDFGLASTDTQYF.

This chain joins TRBV7-9 and TRBJ2-2; TCRdb returns TRBD1, unconfirmable since there is no DNA. Germline V CDR1 and CDR2: SEHNR, FQNEAQ (reference sequence). This CDR3 comprises 16 residues. CDR3 amino acids: CASSLVGQLPTGELFF.

V and J are TRBV6-2 or TRBV6-3 and TRBJ1-5; TCRdb gives TRBD1 as the D gene, but with no DNA this cannot be confirmed. The CDR3 runs to 16 residues. In germline, CDR1 is MNHEY, CDR2 SVGEGT. The CDR3 spells CASGRPWGDSNQPQHF.

The genes are TRBV6-1 and TRBJ1-6. Germline V gene sequence: CDR1 MNHNS, CDR2 SASEGT. The CDR3 runs 14 residues. CDR3 loop: CASSVTAYNSPLHF.

The rearrangement uses TRBV7-2 and TRBJ1-5; TCRdb's D gene call, TRBD1, goes unchecked for lack of DNA. The CDR3 consists of 16 residues. Germline CDR1 is SGHTA and CDR2 is FQGNSA. The CDR3 protein is CASSPSGTGVNQPQHF.

The CDR3 reads CASWTGAPGGELFF. This chain uses TRBV28 with TRBJ2-2; as DNA is missing, the TRBD1 call by TCRdb cannot be tested. Germline CDR1 reads MDHEN; CDR2 reads SYDVKM. There are 14 residues in the CDR3.

This rearrangement joins TRBV7-9 to TRBJ1-1; as DNA is missing, the TRBD1 call by TCRdb cannot be tested. CDR1 SEHNR and CDR2 FQNEAQ come from the germline V gene (reference sequence). The CDR3 spans 14 residues. The CDR3 loop is CASSLGGGSTEAFF.

This sequence joins TRBV6-5 and TRBJ1-1; as DNA is missing, the TRBD1 call by TCRdb cannot be tested. This CDR3 comprises 15 residues. CDR1 and CDR2 from the germline V gene are MNHEY and SVGAGI. The CDR3 loop reads CASSSQGTGNTEAFF.

The rearrangement joins TRBV7-9 to TRBJ2-1; lacking DNA, the TRBD2 call made by TCRdb goes unchecked. CDR3 length equals 15 residues. CDR1 is SEHNR, CDR2 FQNEAQ, per germline (reference sequence). CDR3 in amino acids: CASSLAQGGNNEQFF.